The 10 T cell receptor beta chains given below trace back to one sample, sequenced in a study of human T cells and chemical hapten exposure. RNA extraction used unfractionated whole blood as the source of total RNA. TCRdb analysed the 5' RACE reads with MiXCR anew, one entry per CDR3 protein. Of around 100,000 distinct CDR3 sequences listed, around a fifth are singletons. All receptors come from a human donor in good health.

This clonotype appeared a few times. The chain uses TRBV30 and TRBJ1-6; D is unclear. The V end was cut by 4 bases, the J end by 0 bases, with 7 bases between. The germline V gene has CDR1 GTSNPN and CDR2 SVGIG (reference sequence). The CDR3 consists of 14 residues. Here the CDR3 reads CAWTASSYNSPLHF. In DNA form, the CDR3 reads TGTGCCTGGACCGCGAGCTCCTATAATTCACCCCTCCACTTT.

This clonotype occurred a few times. The chain carries TRBV6-2 or TRBV6-3 and TRBJ2-7; 12 bases line up with TRBD1. Germline V lookup: CDR1 MNHEY, CDR2 SVGEGT. Trimming removed 6 bases from V and 5 bases from J; junction bases left unmatched: 8. CDR3 length: 15 residues. This CDR3 is CASSRAGTGGHEQYF. The CDR3 region has the DNA TGTGCCAGCAGCCGTGCCGGGACAGGGGGCCACGAGCAGTACTTC.

The CDR3 here is CASSQAHQNTGELFF. The CDR3 coding sequence is TGCGCCAGCAGCCAAGCCCACCAGAACACCGGGGAGCTGTTTTTT. The chain links TRBV4-1 to TRBJ2-2, with no clear D. CDR1 and CDR2 (germline): MGHRA, YSYEKL. The CDR3 is made up of 15 amino acids. Trimming took 1 base from V and 1 from J, leaving 7 bases between them.

There are a few counts of this clonotype. The chain recombines TRBV4-2 with TRBJ2-5, with D unclear. CDR3 length equals 15 residues. V was pared by 4 bases and J by 1 base, with 13 bases between. CDR1 and CDR2 (germline): LGHNA, YNFKEQ. CDR3 coding DNA: TGTGCCAGCAGCCCCCAAGGTGCAATCCAAGAGACCCAGTACTTC. Encoded protein: CASSPQGAIQETQYF.

This clonotype was recorded a few times. The rearrangement joins TRBV20-1 to TRBJ2-7; 7 bases line up with TRBD2. The CDR3 loop spans 18 amino acids. Germline CDR1 DFQATT, CDR2 SNEGSKA (reference sequence). V dropped 1 base and J dropped 0; count of bases not matched to a gene: 15. This CDR3 is CSARAGHYSGVSSYEQYF. The CDR3 nucleotides read TGCAGTGCTAGAGCTGGACACTACAGCGGGGTTAGCTCCTACGAGCAGTACTTC.

The chain couples TRBV28 to TRBJ2-7, with D possibly matching TRBD2 (6 bases). This CDR3 region has 15 residues. Trimming shortened V by 5 bases and J by 0 bases, and 14 bases separated the two germline ends. CDR1 is MDHEN, CDR2 SYDVKM, per germline. The CDR3 is CASSKGGISSYEQYF. CDR3 DNA: TGTGCCAGCAGTAAGGGCGGGATTAGCTCCTACGAGCAGTACTTC.

This clonotype was seen more than once but under ten times. The gene calls are TRBV28 and TRBJ1-4; 7 bases agree with TRBD1. The V segment lost 8 bases and the J segment 3 bases; nucleotides outside the gene matches: 9. Germline values: CDR1 MDHEN, CDR2 SYDVKM. The CDR3 covers 15 residues. Here the CDR3 reads CASCDPGQPNEKLFF. CDR3 DNA sequence: TGTGCCAGCTGTGATCCGGGACAGCCTAATGAAAAACTGTTTTTT.

This clonotype has just a few counts. The chain combines TRBV30 with TRBJ1-6; D is uncertain. Trimming left V 8 bases short and J 2 bases short, with 10 bases between. Germline V CDR1 and CDR2: GTSNPN, SVGIG (reference sequence). The CDR3 spans 13 residues. As DNA, the CDR3 is TGTGCCCGTACAGAGACCTATAATTCACCCCTCCACTTT. It specifies CARTETYNSPLHF.

DNA of the CDR3: TGCAGGCTAGAGGGGGGTTCCTCCTACGAGCAGTACTTC. Amino acids: CRLEGGSSYEQYF. The rearrangement links TRBV20-1 to TRBJ2-7; D possibly uses TRBD1 or TRBD2 (6 bases each). CDR1 and CDR2 (germline): DFQATT, SNEGSKA (reference sequence). This CDR3 comprises 13 residues.

This clonotype came up many times. The chain employs TRBV7-9 and TRBJ1-1, with D unclear. Germline loops: CDR1 SEHNR, CDR2 FQNEAQ (reference sequence). This CDR3 spans 12 amino acids. The V end was cut by 1 base, the J end by 11 bases, with 11 bases between. CDR3 coding DNA: TGTGCCAGCAGCTTAGAGCATATTGGGGCTTTCTTT. Protein product: CASSLEHIGAFF.